This T cell receptor (beta chain) was identified during a study of CD4 and CD8 cells across lung adenocarcinoma regions. TCRdb reprocessed the PCR reads via MiXCR and lists one record per CDR3 protein. The sample records under 8,000 distinct CDR3 sequences, about half being singletons. To note about this clonotype: An end of the junction does not agree with germline; a read error may underlie this.

The CDR3 is made up of 13 amino acids. Germline V gene data show CDR1 as MNHNS and CDR2 as SASEGT. Sequenced input: CD8+ T cells from the center of a lung tumor. The source of this sequence is a male donor with lung adenocarcinoma. The CD4 and CD8 labels of this study may be unreliable. The V gene is TRBV6-1, the J gene TRBJ2-3; D not certain. In DNA form, the CDR3 reads TGTGCCAGCAGGCTCTGTGCCACAGACACGCAGTATTTC. Protein: CASRLCATDTQYF.